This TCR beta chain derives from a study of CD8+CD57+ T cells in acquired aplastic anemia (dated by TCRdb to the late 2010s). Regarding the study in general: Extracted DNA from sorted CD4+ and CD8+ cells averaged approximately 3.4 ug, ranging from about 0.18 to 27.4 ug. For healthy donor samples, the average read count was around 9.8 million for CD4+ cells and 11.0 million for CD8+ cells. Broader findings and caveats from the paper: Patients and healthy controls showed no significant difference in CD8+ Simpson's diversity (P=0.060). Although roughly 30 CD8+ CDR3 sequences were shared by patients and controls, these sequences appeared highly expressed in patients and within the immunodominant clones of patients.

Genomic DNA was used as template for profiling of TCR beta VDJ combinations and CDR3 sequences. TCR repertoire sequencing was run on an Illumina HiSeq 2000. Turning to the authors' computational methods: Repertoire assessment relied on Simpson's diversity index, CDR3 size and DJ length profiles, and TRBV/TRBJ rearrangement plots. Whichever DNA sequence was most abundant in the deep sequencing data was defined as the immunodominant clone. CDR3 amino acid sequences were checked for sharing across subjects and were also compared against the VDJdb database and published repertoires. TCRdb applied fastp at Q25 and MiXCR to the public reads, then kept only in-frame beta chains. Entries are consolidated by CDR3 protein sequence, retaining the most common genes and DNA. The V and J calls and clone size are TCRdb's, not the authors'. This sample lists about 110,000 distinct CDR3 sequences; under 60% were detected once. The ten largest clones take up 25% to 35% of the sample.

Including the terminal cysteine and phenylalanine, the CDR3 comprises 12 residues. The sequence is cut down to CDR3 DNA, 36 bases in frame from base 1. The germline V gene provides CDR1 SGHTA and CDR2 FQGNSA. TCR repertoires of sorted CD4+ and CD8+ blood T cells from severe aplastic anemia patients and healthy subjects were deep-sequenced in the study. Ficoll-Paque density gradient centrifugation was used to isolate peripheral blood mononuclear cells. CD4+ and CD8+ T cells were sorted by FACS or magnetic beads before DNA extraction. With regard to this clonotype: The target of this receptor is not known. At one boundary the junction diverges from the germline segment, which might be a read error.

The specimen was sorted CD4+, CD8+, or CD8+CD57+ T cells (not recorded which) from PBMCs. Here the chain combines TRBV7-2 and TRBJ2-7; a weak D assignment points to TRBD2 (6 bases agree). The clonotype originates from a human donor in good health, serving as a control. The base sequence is TGTGCCAGCAGCTTAGTCGGGAGCGAGCAGGACTTC. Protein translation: CASSLVGSEQDF.